Below are 27 T cell receptor beta chains sequenced from a single sample in a study of CD8 T cells in Susac syndrome. Reverse transcription used about 0.45 to 1 ug RNA and random hexamers. Each CDR3 protein gets one entry after TCRdb re-called the immunoSEQ multiplex PCR reads with MiXCR. The sample contains over 350,000 distinct CDR3 sequences, approximately 85% of which appear only once. The material sequenced was CD8+ T cells from PBMCs. The receptor source for this set is a human donor with multiple sclerosis.

The V call is TRBV10-3, the J call TRBJ1-1; D might be TRBD1 (5 bases). With 2 bases removed from V and 5 bases from J, the gap between germline ends came to 12 bases. The CDR3 is 14 residues long. Germline CDR1 is ENHRY and CDR2 is SYGVKD. As DNA, the CDR3 is TGTGCCATCAGTGAGCCGACTCAGGGAACTGAAGCTTTCTTT. The encoded protein is CAISEPTQGTEAFF.

The CDR3 is CAWSRGKVGAEAFF. In DNA, the CDR3 is TGTGCCTGGAGTCGGGGGAAAGTAGGCGCTGAAGCTTTCTTT. The chain combines TRBV30 with TRBJ1-1, with D possibly matching TRBD1 (5 bases). The CDR3 has 14 residues. Between the trimmed V and J ends, which lost 2 bases and 6 bases, there was a span of 16 bases. Germline V CDR1 and CDR2: GTSNPN, SVGIG (reference sequence).

This chain connects TRBV19 to TRBJ1-1; no definite D call. The V gene lost 5 bases and the J gene lost 1 base, with 14 bases spanning the gap. Germline V lookup: CDR1 LNHDA, CDR2 SQIVND (reference sequence). The CDR3 contains 15 residues. The CDR3 coding sequence is TGTGCCAGTAGTGCACCCCGACGGAAGAACACTGAAGCTTTCTTT. Encoded protein: CASSAPRRKNTEAFF.

The chain couples TRBV19 to TRBJ2-7; the D gene is possibly TRBD1 (5 bases). The CDR3 sequence is 14 residues long. CDR1 LNHDA and CDR2 SQIVND come from the germline V gene (reference sequence). V dropped 5 bases and J dropped 3 bases, with 14 bases sitting between them. For the CDR3, the DNA is TGTGCCAGTAGTCCCCCCTGGGGCTTCTACGAGCAGTACTTC. This sequence encodes CASSPPWGFYEQYF.

The rearrangement joins TRBV16 to TRBJ1-2; D is possibly TRBD1 (5 bases). Trimming removed 5 bases from V and 0 bases from J, with 7 bases in between. The CDR3 spans 13 residues. Germline CDR1 reads KGHSY; CDR2 reads FQNENV. DNA for the CDR3: TGTGCCAGCAGCGAGGGGTCTAACTATGGCTACACCTTC. Translation gives CASSEGSNYGYTF. Full variable domain (outside the CDR3, taken from reference TRBV16 and TRBJ1-2): GEEVAQTPKHLVRGEGQKAKLYCAPIKGHSYVFWYQQVLKNEFKFLISFQNENVFDETGMPKERFSAKCLPNSPCSLEIQATKLEDSAVYFCASSEGSNYGYTFGSGTRLTVV.

This rearrangement joins TRBV11-2 to TRBJ2-1, with a possible D match to TRBD2 (6 bases). This CDR3 is built from 16 residues. Trimming removed 5 bases from V and 7 bases from J, with 21 bases in between. Germline V CDR1 and CDR2: SGHAT, FQNNGV. CDR3 bases: TGTGCCAGCAGCCCTCCGGAGCGGAGGGCGGCGAATGAGCAGTTCTTC. Translating it yields CASSPPERRAANEQFF.

The genes are TRBV12-3 or TRBV12-4 and TRBJ2-5; D uncertain. V lost 5 bases and J lost 5, with 9 bases in between. This CDR3 contains 12 residues. DNA of the CDR3: TGTGCCAGCAGTCCTCTGGCTGAGACCCAGTACTTC. It codes for CASSPLAETQYF.

This chain links TRBV21-1 with TRBJ2-3; the D call TRBD2 from the table was never checked on the DNA. TRBV21-1 is annotated as a pseudogene. CDR3 length equals 17 residues. CDR3 nucleotide sequence: TGTGCCAGCAGCAAAGGGACTAGCGGGGGTACTACAGATACGCAGTATTTT. Amino acid sequence: CASSKGTSGGTTDTQYF.

V usage is TRBV28 and J usage is TRBJ2-2; tentatively, D is TRBD1 (6 bases). This CDR3 has 13 amino acids. CDR1 is MDHEN and CDR2 is SYDVKM in the germline V gene. The germline V and J ends were trimmed by 6 bases and 10 bases, with 15 bases remaining between them. DNA for the CDR3: TGTGCCAGCAGGTCACAGGGATTGGAGGAGCTGTTTTTT. Its protein is CASRSQGLEELFF.

The chain couples TRBV4-1 to TRBJ2-7; D not resolved. V lost 0 bases and J lost 0, with 9 bases in between. The V gene's germline CDR1 is MGHRA and CDR2 YSYEKL. The CDR3 is 15 amino acids. The CDR3 here is CASSQEAASSYEQYF. Written as DNA, the CDR3 is TGCGCCAGCAGCCAAGAGGCGGCCTCCTCCTACGAGCAGTACTTC.

The V and J genes are TRBV4-1 and TRBJ1-2; D unclear. The germline V gene encodes CDR1 MGHRA and CDR2 YSYEKL. Between the trimmed V and J ends, which lost 2 bases and 8 bases, there was a span of 6 bases. The CDR3 has 11 amino acids. CDR3 region: CASSQLGGYTF. In DNA form, the CDR3 reads TGCGCCAGCAGCCAATTAGGGGGCTACACCTTC.

This sequence joins TRBV19 and TRBJ2-1, with D possibly matching TRBD1 (6 bases). Germline values: CDR1 LNHDA, CDR2 SQIVND (reference sequence). V was clipped by 4 bases and J by 0 bases, with 13 bases between them. The CDR3 runs 16 residues. The CDR3: CASSTPTGDSYNEQFF. CDR3 nucleotides: TGTGCCAGTAGTACGCCGACAGGAGACTCCTACAATGAGCAGTTCTTC.

The chain uses TRBV9 and TRBJ2-3; TRBD2 might be the D (6 bases). The CDR3 is made up of 14 amino acids. Per germline, CDR1 SGDLS and CDR2 YYNGEE. V lost 0 bases to trimming and J lost 4 bases, with 9 bases between them. The CDR3 nucleotides are TGTGCCAGCAGCGTAGTTGGGGGGTCAGATACGCAGTATTTT. It yields the protein CASSVVGGSDTQYF.

The chain combines TRBV11-2 with TRBJ1-3, with D possibly TRBD1 on 5 matching bases. Trimming took 0 bases from V and 2 from J, leaving 17 bases between them. This CDR3 is built from 18 residues. Germline values: CDR1 SGHAT, CDR2 FQNNGV. CDR3 nucleotides: TGTGCCAGCAGCTTAGATCTGACTGGGACCAGCGCTGGAAACACCATATATTTT. This gives the protein CASSLDLTGTSAGNTIYF.

This chain uses TRBV9 with TRBJ2-6; 9 bases agree with TRBD1. The CDR3 spans 19 residues. The V segment lost 3 bases and the J segment 1 base; nucleotides outside the gene matches: 11. Per the germline V gene, CDR1 is SGDLS and CDR2 is YYNGEE. The chain's CDR3 is CASSEGDRAEVSGANVLTF. The CDR3 coding sequence is TGTGCCAGCAGCGAGGGGGACAGGGCAGAAGTTTCTGGGGCCAACGTCCTGACTTTC.

This chain's CDR3 is CSARIGNTEAFF. CDR3 sequence (DNA): TGCAGTGCTAGGATTGGGAACACTGAAGCTTTCTTT. The V and J genes are TRBV20-1 and TRBJ1-1; D remains unclear. Trimming stripped 3 bases from V and 1 base from J, with 6 bases between. This CDR3 comprises 12 residues. Germline V gives CDR1 DFQATT, CDR2 SNEGSKA (reference sequence).

CDR3 in DNA: TGTGCCAGCAGCGACGTTAACACTGAAGCTTTCTTT. Protein sequence: CASSDVNTEAFF. The chain has TRBV6-5 and TRBJ1-1; no definite D call. The CDR3 is 12 amino acids. Trimming removed 6 bases from V and 2 bases from J, with 7 bases in between. CDR1 and CDR2 from the germline V gene are MNHEY and SVGAGI.

This chain connects TRBV6-1 to TRBJ1-3; 8 nucleotides match TRBD1. CDR1 and CDR2 from the germline V gene are MNHNS and SASEGT. CDR3 length equals 13 residues. J gave up 5 bases and V 7 bases, and 4 bases lay outside the gene matches. The CDR3 DNA reads TGTGCCAGCAACGGACAGGGTCGAAACACCATATATTTT. It yields the protein CASNGQGRNTIYF.

In its sample, this clonotype was seen a few times. The rearrangement joins TRBV7-9 to TRBJ2-1; D not certain. Germline V gives CDR1 SEHNR, CDR2 FQNEAQ (reference sequence). Trimming left V 1 base short and J 4 bases short, with 20 bases between. CDR3 length: 18 amino acids. This CDR3 is CASSLESPLDFAYNEQFF. CDR3 sequence (DNA): TGTGCCAGCAGCTTAGAGAGCCCGCTAGATTTTGCATACAATGAGCAGTTCTTC.

The sample holds one count of this clonotype. This sequence joins TRBV30 and TRBJ2-5; the D gene is possibly TRBD2 (7 bases). Per germline, CDR1 GTSNPN and CDR2 SVGIG (reference sequence). This CDR3 region has 12 residues. The germline V and J ends were trimmed by 4 bases and 5 bases, with 11 bases remaining between them. The CDR3 sequence: CAWTGGLETQYF. CDR3 nucleotide sequence: TGTGCCTGGACGGGGGGCTTGGAGACCCAGTACTTC.

This chain links TRBV25-1 with TRBJ1-1; D might be TRBD1 (5 bases). V was trimmed by 0 bases and J by 3 bases, leaving 17 bases between them. The CDR3 length is 17 residues. Germline V gene data show CDR1 as MGHDK and CDR2 as SYGVNS. CDR3 bases: TGTGCCAGCAGTGAATATAACCAGGGAGAGGGCCACACTGAAGCTTTCTTT. This gives the protein CASSEYNQGEGHTEAFF.

The chain joins TRBV27 to TRBJ2-1; D not certain. Germline V gives CDR1 MNHEY, CDR2 SMNVEV (reference sequence). The CDR3 loop spans 14 amino acids. Trimming took off 3 bases at V and 6 bases at J, with 12 bases between the two ends. Here the CDR3 DNA reads TGTGCCAGCAGTTTCCTTACATTCCTCAATGAGCAGTTCTTC. Protein sequence: CASSFLTFLNEQFF.

The chain links TRBV28 to TRBJ1-6; tentatively, D is TRBD1 (5 bases). Germline CDR1 and CDR2: MDHEN and SYDVKM. The CDR3 contains 14 residues. V was shortened by 2 bases and J by 8 bases, with 10 bases between the two germline ends. The CDR3 reads CASSLRDWDSPLHF. The CDR3 bases are TGTGCCAGCAGTTTAAGGGACTGGGATTCACCCCTCCACTTT.

The V and J genes are TRBV5-5 and TRBJ2-1, with D perhaps matching TRBD2 (6 bases). V gave up 2 bases and J gave up 6 bases, with 9 bases separating them. Per the germline V gene, CDR1 is SGHKS and CDR2 is YYEKEE (reference sequence). The CDR3 length is 13 residues. For the CDR3, the DNA is TGTGCCAGCAGCTTCTGGGGACTCAATGAGCAGTTCTTC. Translating it yields CASSFWGLNEQFF.

In the case of this clonotype: One end of the junction fails to match germline, which may point to a read error. This chain joins TRBV5-1 and TRBJ1-1; D is ambiguous. The CDR3 loop spans 13 amino acids. Germline V gene data show CDR1 as SGHRS and CDR2 as YFSETQ. CDR3 DNA: TGTGCCAGCAGCTTGGTTGCGAACACTGAAGCTTTCTTT. As protein: CASSLVANTEAFF.

This chain connects TRBV20-1 to TRBJ1-3; TRBD1 matches at 8 bases. The J segment lost 2 bases and the V segment lost 0 bases, leaving 3 bases of the junction unmatched. CDR3 length: 15 residues. CDR1 DFQATT and CDR2 SNEGSKA come from the germline V gene (reference sequence). CDR3 residues: CSAREDREAGNTIYF. The CDR3 nucleotides are TGCAGTGCTAGAGAGGACAGGGAAGCTGGAAACACCATATATTTT.

This sequence joins TRBV6-1 and TRBJ1-5, with D uncertain. The CDR3 has 16 amino acids. Germline V gene data show CDR1 as MNHNS and CDR2 as SASEGT. V lost 5 bases and J 9 bases, leaving 23 bases between the germline ends. The CDR3 spells CASSIRTGMIRGPQHF. The CDR3 DNA reads TGTGCCAGCAGTATCAGGACGGGGATGATACGTGGGCCCCAGCATTTT.